This T cell receptor beta chain is drawn from a study of cytomegalovirus exposure and HLA in healthy donors. Overall study: Counted in an early data release were some 81 million unique TCRs from HLA-typed donors. Regarding the study as a whole: Cytomegalovirus-associated TCR beta chains were listed, numbering roughly 150. A highly shared variant cluster was judged a likely technical artifact.

PCR was performed using 60 Vbeta and 13 Jbeta primers. Generated by immunoSEQ multiplex PCR, the TCRdb table keeps only in-frame clones and is missing some. Of under 150,000 clones in the sample, approximately 89% are singletons; the top ten hold about 6.7%. Participants comprised healthy donors of bone marrow. Notes on this clone: Its matching antigen is unknown.

Trimming took 0 bases from V and 10 from J, leaving 10 bases between them. Germline V gives CDR1 SGDLS, CDR2 YYNGEE. The CDR3 consists of 13 residues. This sequence joins TRBV9 and TRBJ1-4; D is possibly TRBD1 (5 bases). Sequences were obtained from PBMCs. The origin of this receptor is a woman aged 25-40 years in good health and CMV-seropositive. The CDR3 nucleotides are TGTGCCAGCAGCGTAGAGGGTAGGGGAAAACTGTTTTTT. Translating it yields CASSVEGRGKLFF.